This TCR beta chain stems from a study of CD8 T cells in ankylosing spondylitis. Deletions cut 4 bases from V and 5 bases from J, with 12 bases between. The CDR3 is made up of 13 amino acids. The germline gives CDR1 SGHRS, CDR2 YFSETQ. Study findings and constraints: Disease-linked clones reportedly showed significant enrichment in matched ankylosing spondylitis synovial fluid. Made up of 7 to 9 highly homologous variants, a TCR beta motif appeared characteristic of ankylosing spondylitis blood.

TCRdb passed the 5' RACE reads through MiXCR, listing each CDR3 protein once. This table holds over 700,000 distinct CDR3 sequences, roughly 20% found once. This clonotype was observed a few times. What it binds is unknown. The sequence came from a male donor with ankylosing spondylitis. The V and J genes are TRBV5-1 and TRBJ2-5, with no clear D. Sequenced input: blood, either unsorted or a sorted T cell fraction (not recorded which). DNA of the CDR3: TGCGCCAGCAGCCAAGCGCGTGAGGAGACCCAGTACTTC. Protein product: CASSQAREETQYF.